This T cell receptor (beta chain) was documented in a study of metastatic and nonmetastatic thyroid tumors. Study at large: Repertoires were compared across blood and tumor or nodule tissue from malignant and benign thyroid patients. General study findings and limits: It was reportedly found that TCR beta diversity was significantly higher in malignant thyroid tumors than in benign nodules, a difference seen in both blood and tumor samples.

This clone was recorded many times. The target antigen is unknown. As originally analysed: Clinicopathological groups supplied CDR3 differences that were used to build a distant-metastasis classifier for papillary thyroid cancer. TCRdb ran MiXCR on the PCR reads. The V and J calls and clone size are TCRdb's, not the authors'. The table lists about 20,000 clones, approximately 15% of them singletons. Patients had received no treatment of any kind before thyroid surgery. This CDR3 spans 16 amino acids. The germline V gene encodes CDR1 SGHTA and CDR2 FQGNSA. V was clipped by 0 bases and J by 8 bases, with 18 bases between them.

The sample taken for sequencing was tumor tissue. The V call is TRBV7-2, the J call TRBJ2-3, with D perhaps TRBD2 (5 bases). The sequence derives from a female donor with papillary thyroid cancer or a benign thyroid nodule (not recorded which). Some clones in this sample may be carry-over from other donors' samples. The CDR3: CASSLAPSPPRGTQYF. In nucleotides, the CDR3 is TGTGCCAGCAGCTTAGCCCCTAGCCCCCCACGGGGTACGCAGTATTTT.